This TCR beta chain was identified during a study of control samples from healthy donors and cancer patients. Libraries were prepared by immunoSEQ multiplex PCR; TCRdb keeps only in-frame clonotypes and omits some of them. The sample has around 120,000 clones; about nine tenths are singletons. The germline V gene encodes CDR1 MNHEY and CDR2 SVGEGT. Trimming took 4 bases from V and 4 from J; bases not matched to a gene: 10. This CDR3 contains 16 residues. The sample taken for sequencing was blood. The gene calls are TRBV6-2 or TRBV6-3 and TRBJ2-3; 8 bases match TRBD2. This TCR came from a man aged 40-49 years in good health. In DNA, the CDR3 is TGTGCCAGCAGTTCCCCTACGACGACTAGCGCAGATACGCAGTATTTT. It specifies CASSSPTTTSADTQYF.